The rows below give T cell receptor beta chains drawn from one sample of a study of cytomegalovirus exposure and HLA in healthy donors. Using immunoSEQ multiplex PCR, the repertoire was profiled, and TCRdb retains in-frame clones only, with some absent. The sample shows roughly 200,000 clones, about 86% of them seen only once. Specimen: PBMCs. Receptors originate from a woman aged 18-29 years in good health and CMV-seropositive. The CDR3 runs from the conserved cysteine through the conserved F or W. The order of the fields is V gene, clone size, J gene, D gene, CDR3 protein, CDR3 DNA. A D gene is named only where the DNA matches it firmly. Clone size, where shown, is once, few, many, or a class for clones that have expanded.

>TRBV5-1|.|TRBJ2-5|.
CASSLAGLAGSQETQYF
TGCGCCAGCAGCTTGGCCGGGTTGGCTGGCTCACAAGAGACCCAGTACTTC
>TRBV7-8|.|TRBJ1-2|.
CASSLGGHGYTF
TGTGCCAGCAGCTTAGGGGGGCATGGCTACACCTTC
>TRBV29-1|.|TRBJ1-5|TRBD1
CSVGDSRVQPQHF
TGCAGCGTCGGGGACAGCCGAGTTCAGCCCCAGCATTTT
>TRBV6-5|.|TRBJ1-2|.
CASSAQGGRPYGYTF
TGTGCCAGCAGTGCGCAAGGCGGGCGGCCCTATGGCTACACCTTC
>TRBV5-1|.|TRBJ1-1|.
CASSLEGHKSTEAFF
TGCGCCAGCAGCTTGGAGGGACATAAAAGCACTGAAGCTTTCTTT
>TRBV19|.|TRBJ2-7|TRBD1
CASSIDRGLYEQYF
TGTGCCAGTAGTATAGACAGGGGGCTCTACGAGCAGTACTTC
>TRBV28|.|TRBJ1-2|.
CASSFAGDNYGYTF
TGTGCCAGCAGTTTTGCAGGGGATAACTATGGCTACACCTTC
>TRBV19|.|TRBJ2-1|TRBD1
CASSILGQGANEQFF
TGTGCCAGTAGTATCTTGGGACAGGGAGCAAATGAGCAGTTCTTC
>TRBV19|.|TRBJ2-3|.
CATSWLGTDTQYF
TGTGCCACCTCTTGGCTGGGCACAGATACGCAGTATTTT
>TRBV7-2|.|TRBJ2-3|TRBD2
CASSLRLAGGPGGTDTQYF
TGTGCCAGCAGCTTAAGACTAGCGGGGGGGCCCGGAGGCACAGATACGCAGTATTTT
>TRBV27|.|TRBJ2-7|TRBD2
CASASAGHYEQYF
TGTGCCAGTGCCTCAGCGGGGCACTACGAGCAGTACTTC
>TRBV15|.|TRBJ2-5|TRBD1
CATSRDLGTGAQETQYF
TGTGCCACCAGCAGAGACCTCGGGACAGGGGCGCAAGAGACCCAGTACTTC
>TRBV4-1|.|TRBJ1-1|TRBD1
CASSPQIRQGQAFF
TGCGCCAGCAGCCCACAAATAAGACAGGGACAGGCTTTCTTT
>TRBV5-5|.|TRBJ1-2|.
CASSAMDRRNYGYTF
TGTGCCAGCAGCGCCATGGACAGAAGAAACTATGGCTACACCTTC
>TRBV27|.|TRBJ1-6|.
CASSPLPSSYNSPLHF
TGTGCCAGCAGCCCGCTTCCGAGCTCCTATAATTCACCCCTCCACTTT
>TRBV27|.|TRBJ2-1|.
CASSSGQTYNEQFF
TGTGCCAGCAGTTCGGGACAAACCTACAATGAGCAGTTCTTC
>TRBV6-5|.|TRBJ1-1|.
CASSYPTAGGDEAFF
TGTGCCAGCAGTTACCCGACGGCCGGTGGAGATGAAGCTTTCTTT
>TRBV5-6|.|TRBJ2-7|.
CASSLYDSEQYF
TGTGCCAGCAGCTTGTATGACTCAGAGCAGTACTTC
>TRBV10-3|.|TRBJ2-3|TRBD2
CAIKAGGLTDTQYF
TGTGCCATCAAAGCGGGGGGTTTGACAGATACGCAGTATTTT
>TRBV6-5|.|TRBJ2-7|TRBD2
CASSYSSSGVYEQYF
TGTGCCAGCAGTTACTCTTCTAGCGGGGTTTACGAGCAGTACTTC
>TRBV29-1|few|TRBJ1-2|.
CSVGMTNGYTF
TGCAGCGTCGGGATGACTAATGGCTACACCTTC
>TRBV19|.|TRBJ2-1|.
CASSIAGGRDEQFF
TGTGCCAGTAGTATAGCAGGGGGGAGAGATGAGCAGTTCTTC
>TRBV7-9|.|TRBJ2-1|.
CASSLTQGWGDEQFF
TGTGCCAGCAGCTTAACGCAGGGTTGGGGCGATGAGCAGTTCTTC
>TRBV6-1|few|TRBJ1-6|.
CASSEVTGKNSPLHF
TGTGCCAGCAGTGAGGTTACAGGGAAAAATTCACCCCTCCACTTT
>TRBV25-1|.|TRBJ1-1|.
CASRGGNTEAFF
TGTGCCAGTCGAGGTGGGAACACTGAAGCTTTCTTT
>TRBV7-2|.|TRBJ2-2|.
CASSLEARLVGELFF
TGTGCCAGCAGCTTAGAAGCGAGGCTGGTCGGGGAGCTGTTTTTT
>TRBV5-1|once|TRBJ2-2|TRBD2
CASSPLAGGAGELFF
TGCGCCAGCAGCCCCCTCGCGGGGGGAGCCGGGGAGCTGTTTTTT
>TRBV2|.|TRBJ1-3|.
CASRAGHVPGNTIYF
TGTGCCAGCAGAGCTGGACACGTCCCTGGAAACACCATATATTTT
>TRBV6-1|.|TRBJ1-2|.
CASRGEAGGGYTF
TGTGCCAGCAGGGGGGAAGCCGGGGGAGGCTACACCTTC
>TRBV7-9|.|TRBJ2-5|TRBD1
CATGTVRETQYF
TGTGCCACCGGGACAGTCCGGGAGACCCAGTACTTC
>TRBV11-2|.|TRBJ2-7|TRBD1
CASSPGWTGEPEQYF
TGTGCCAGCAGCCCAGGATGGACAGGGGAGCCCGAGCAGTACTTC
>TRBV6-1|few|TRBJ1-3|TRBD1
CASSPRGTGGNTIYF
TGTGCCAGCAGTCCAAGGGGGACAGGGGGAAACACCATATATTTT
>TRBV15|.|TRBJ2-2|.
CATSRDSHTGELFF
TGTGCCACCAGCAGGGACAGTCACACCGGGGAGCTGTTTTTT
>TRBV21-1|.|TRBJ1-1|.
CASSPWPTGNTEAFF
TGTGCCAGCAGCCCATGGCCAACAGGAAACACTGAAGCTTTCTTT
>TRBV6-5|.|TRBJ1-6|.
CASRFSTRANSPLHF
TGTGCCAGCAGATTCTCCACCAGGGCCAATTCACCCCTCCACTTT
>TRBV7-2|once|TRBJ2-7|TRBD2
CASRTLASGGSQQYF
TGTGCCAGCAGGACTTTGGCTAGCGGGGGGTCCCAGCAGTACTTC
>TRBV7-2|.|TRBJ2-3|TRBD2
CASRTSGGASDTQYF
TGTGCCAGCAGGACTAGCGGGGGGGCGTCAGATACGCAGTATTTT
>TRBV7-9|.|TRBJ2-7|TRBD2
CASSAGGGAAYEQYF
TGTGCCAGCAGCGCGGGGGGCGGGGCAGCCTACGAGCAGTACTTC